Each of the 18 T cell receptor beta chains below was sequenced from the same sample in a study of T cell repertoires in cytomegalovirus infection. These receptors' targets are unknown. One entry per CDR3 protein results from TCRdb running MiXCR on the reads. Found here are hundreds of thousands of distinct CDR3 sequences, roughly 33% of them singletons; the top ten hold over 15%. The specimen was cultured PBMCs, collected from culture after CMV antigen stimulation. The receptors stem from a human donor in good health (CMV status not recorded). Some clones in this sample may be carry-over from other donors' samples.

V usage is TRBV6-1 and J usage is TRBJ2-7; TRBD1 aligns across 8 bases. The V gene end was trimmed by 7 bases and the J gene end by 0 bases; junction bases not matched to a gene: 5. Germline loops: CDR1 MNHNS, CDR2 SASEGT. This CDR3 has 14 amino acids. CDR3 sequence reads: CASNRQGISYEQYF. CDR3 coding DNA: TGTGCCAGCAACAGACAGGGGATCTCCTACGAGCAGTACTTC.

Regarding this clonotype: This may be a read error: a much more frequent sequence differs by one nucleotide. The DNA is omitted, as the CDR3 cannot be located on it reliably, and the CDR3 follows TCRdb's listing. This chain joins TRBV7-6 and TRBJ2-3; the table's D call, TRBD1, was not checked against the DNA. Per the germline V gene, CDR1 is SGHVS and CDR2 is FNYEAQ. The CDR3 is 15 amino acids in total, end residues counted. The CDR3 loop is CASSFGAGNTDTQNF.

The rearrangement links TRBV7-6 to TRBJ1-2; possible D gene TRBD1, 5 bases. CDR1 and CDR2 from the germline V gene are SGHVS and FNYEAQ. The CDR3 is made up of 15 amino acids. Trimming shortened V by 3 bases and J by 7 bases, and 18 bases separated the two germline ends. CDR3 region: CASSFLSQDTAGYTF. In DNA form, the CDR3 reads TGTGCCAGCAGCTTCCTTTCCCAGGACACGGCTGGCTACACCTTC. Filled out from reference TRBV7-6 and TRBJ1-2, the complete variable domain reads GAGVSQSPRYKVTKRGQDVALRCDPISGHVSLYWYRQALGQGPEFLTYFNYEAQQDKSGLPNDRFSAERPEGSISTLTIQRTEQRDSAMYRCASSFLSQDTAGYTFGSGTRLTVV.

V and J are TRBV6-1 and TRBJ2-5, with D perhaps assigned TRBD1 or TRBD2 (7 bases each). The V and J ends lost 7 bases and 2 bases respectively, with 29 bases between them. The germline V gene has CDR1 MNHNS and CDR2 SASEGT. The CDR3 is 19 residues long. The CDR3 sequence is CASTDRFRGGLGTQETQYF. In DNA form, the CDR3 reads TGTGCCAGCACGGACAGGTTCCGGGGAGGACTAGGGACACAAGAGACCCAGTACTTC.

J is TRBJ2-2 and V is TRBV7-2, with D maybe TRBD2 (5 bases). Germline values: CDR1 SGHTA, CDR2 FQGNSA. V shed 2 bases and J shed 1 base, with 11 bases lying between them. This CDR3 has 16 amino acids. CDR3 sequence (DNA): TGTGCCAGCAGCTTAAGGCCGGGGATGAACACCGGGGAGCTGTTTTTT. Translated: CASSLRPGMNTGELFF.

This clonotype showed up just a few times. The chain links TRBV4-1 to TRBJ1-1, with D maybe TRBD1 (6 bases). The CDR3 covers 15 residues. The germline V gene has CDR1 MGHRA and CDR2 YSYEKL. V lost 3 bases, J lost 1 base, and 12 bases lay in between. The CDR3 DNA reads as TGCGCCAGCAGCCAGCTACCGGGACAGAACACTGAAGCTTTCTTT. It specifies CASSQLPGQNTEAFF.

This rearrangement joins TRBV7-2 to TRBJ1-1; no clear D. The V and J ends lost 6 bases and 0 bases respectively, with 11 bases between them. The length of the CDR3 is 14 residues. Germline CDR1 reads SGHTA; CDR2 reads FQGNSA. The CDR3 loop reads CASRKAVMNTEAFF. The CDR3 coding sequence is TGTGCCAGCAGGAAAGCAGTCATGAACACTGAAGCTTTCTTT.

V gene TRBV7-9 combines with J gene TRBJ2-7; 11 nucleotides agree with TRBD2. The germline V gene has CDR1 SEHNR and CDR2 FQNEAQ (reference sequence). The V gene end was trimmed by 5 bases and the J gene end by 6 bases; junction bases not matched to a gene: 15. The CDR3 is 17 residues long. The CDR3 DNA sequence: TGTGCCAGCAGCCGGGGGGGGGGGCTAGCGGGAGGTCGCGAGCAGTACTTC. As protein: CASSRGGGLAGGREQYF.

This chain joins TRBV28 and TRBJ2-3, with D perhaps matching TRBD1 or TRBD2 (5 bases each). CDR1 MDHEN and CDR2 SYDVKM come from the germline V gene. The V gene lost 6 bases and the J gene lost 6 bases, with 19 bases spanning the gap. The CDR3 has 15 residues. The CDR3 DNA reads TGTGCCAGCAGACCTCCGGGACCTATGGGGGATACGCAGTATTTT. Translating it yields CASRPPGPMGDTQYF.

V usage is TRBV20-1 and J usage is TRBJ2-7; D not certain. Looked up from germline, CDR1 is DFQATT and CDR2 is SNEGSKA (reference sequence). The ends were cut back, 4 bases at V and 0 bases at J, with 13 bases in the middle. This CDR3 is built from 14 residues. The CDR3 protein is CSAKAPGPSYEQYF. The CDR3 coding sequence is TGCAGTGCTAAAGCCCCGGGTCCCTCCTACGAGCAGTACTTC.

V gene TRBV25-1 combines with J gene TRBJ1-3, with D unresolved. Trimming took 2 bases from V and 0 from J, leaving 8 bases between them. The V gene's germline CDR1 is MGHDK and CDR2 SYGVNS. The CDR3 has 15 residues. CDR3 amino acids: CASSEASGSGNTIYF. CDR3 coding DNA: TGTGCCAGCAGTGAAGCCTCTGGCTCTGGAAACACCATATATTTT.

This clonotype was detected many times. The V call is TRBV7-2, the J call TRBJ2-7, with unresolved D. This CDR3 region has 15 residues. The V end lost 1 base, the J end lost 0 bases, and 10 bases lay between the germline ends. Per germline, CDR1 SGHTA and CDR2 FQGNSA. The CDR3 protein is CASSLDTSSSYEQYF. The CDR3 nucleotides are TGTGCCAGCAGCTTAGACACCTCGAGCTCCTACGAGCAGTACTTC.

Notes on this clonotype: Just one base apart from a much larger clone, this may be a read error. This chain uses TRBV7-9 with TRBJ2-1, with TRBD2 as a possible D gene (5 bases). V lost 8 bases and J 8 bases, leaving 19 bases between the germline ends. The CDR3 is 14 amino acids. CDR1 is SEHNR and CDR2 is FQNEAQ in the germline V gene (reference sequence). CDR3 bases: TGTGCCAGCGGCTATCGGGAAGGTGCCTATGAGCAGTTCTTC. Amino acids: CASGYREGAYEQFF.

The chain combines TRBV20-1 with TRBJ2-1; 8 nucleotides line up with TRBD2. Germline assignment: CDR1 DFQATT and CDR2 SNEGSKA (reference sequence). The CDR3 is 14 residues long. V trimming: 6 bases; J trimming: 2 bases; junction bases outside the gene matches: 6. CDR3 amino acids: CSANSGEPYNEQFF. In DNA, the CDR3 is TGCAGTGCCAATAGCGGGGAGCCCTACAATGAGCAGTTCTTC.

The V and J genes are TRBV10-3 and TRBJ2-3; D is possibly TRBD1 or TRBD2 (5 bases each). The CDR3 loop spans 17 amino acids. The V gene lost 0 bases and the J gene lost 4 bases, with 17 bases spanning the gap. Per germline, CDR1 ENHRY and CDR2 SYGVKD. CDR3: CAISESTRGKGADTQYF. CDR3 bases: TGTGCCATCAGTGAGTCGACTCGGGGTAAAGGGGCAGATACGCAGTATTTT.

This clonotype turned up a few times. V is TRBV7-2 and J is TRBJ2-7; 8 bases are a match to TRBD2. Unmatched junction bases numbered 10, after V lost 7 bases and J lost 5 bases. This CDR3 has 14 amino acids. The germline gives CDR1 SGHTA, CDR2 FQGNSA. The CDR3 spells CASTSGPGGNEQYF. DNA for the CDR3: TGTGCCAGCACCTCAGGCCCGGGAGGGAACGAGCAGTACTTC. The whole variable domain, filled in from reference TRBV7-2 and TRBJ2-7, reads GAGVSQSPSNKVTEKGKDVELRCDPISGHTALYWYRQSLGQGLEFLIYFQGNSAPDKSGLPSDRFSAERTGGSVSTLTIQRTQQEDSAVYLCASTSGPGGNEQYFGPGTRLTVT.

This clonotype was seen many times. This chain connects TRBV7-2 to TRBJ2-3; 14 bases fit TRBD2. Looked up from germline, CDR1 is SGHTA and CDR2 is FQGNSA. V lost 3 bases, J lost 6 bases, and 5 bases stayed unmatched. The CDR3 sequence is 16 residues long. The CDR3 nucleotides are TGTGCCAGCAGCTTGGTTGGGACTAGCGGGAGTGATACGCAGTATTTT. It yields the protein CASSLVGTSGSDTQYF. Using reference TRBV7-2 and TRBJ2-3 for the parts outside the CDR3, the full variable domain is GAGVSQSPSNKVTEKGKDVELRCDPISGHTALYWYRQSLGQGLEFLIYFQGNSAPDKSGLPSDRFSAERTGGSVSTLTIQRTQQEDSAVYLCASSLVGTSGSDTQYFGPGTRLTVL.

This clonotype was counted between two and nine times. The chain employs TRBV7-8 and TRBJ2-3, with 12 nucleotides matching TRBD2. V trimming: 7 bases; J trimming: 2 bases; junction bases outside the gene matches: 7. The CDR3 runs to 16 residues. In germline, CDR1 is SGHVS, CDR2 FQNEAQ. In nucleotides, the CDR3 is TGTGCCAGCACCCCACTAGCGGGGGGCTCCACAGATACGCAGTATTTT. It yields the protein CASTPLAGGSTDTQYF.